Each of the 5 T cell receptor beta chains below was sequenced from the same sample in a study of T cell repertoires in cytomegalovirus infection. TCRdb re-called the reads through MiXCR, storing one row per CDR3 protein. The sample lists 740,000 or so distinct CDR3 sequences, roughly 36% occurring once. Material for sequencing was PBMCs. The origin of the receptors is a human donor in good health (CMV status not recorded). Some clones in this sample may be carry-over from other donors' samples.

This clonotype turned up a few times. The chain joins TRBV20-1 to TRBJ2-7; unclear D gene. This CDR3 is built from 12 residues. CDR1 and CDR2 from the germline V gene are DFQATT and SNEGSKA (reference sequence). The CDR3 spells CSPRQSSYEQYF. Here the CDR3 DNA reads TGCAGCCCGCGGCAGAGCTCCTACGAGCAGTACTTC.

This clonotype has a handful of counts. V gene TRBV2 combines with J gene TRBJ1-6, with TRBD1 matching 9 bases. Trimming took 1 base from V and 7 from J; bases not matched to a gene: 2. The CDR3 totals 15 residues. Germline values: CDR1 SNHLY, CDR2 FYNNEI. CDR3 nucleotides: TGTGCCAGCAGTGAAGGAGACAGGGGGAATTCACCCCTCCACTTT. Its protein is CASSEGDRGNSPLHF.

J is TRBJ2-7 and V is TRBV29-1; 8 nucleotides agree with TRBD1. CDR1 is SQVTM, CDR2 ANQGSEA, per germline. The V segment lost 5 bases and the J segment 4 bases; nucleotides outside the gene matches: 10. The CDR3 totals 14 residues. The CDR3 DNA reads TGCAGCGTTACCTCCAGGGGGCTAGTATACGAGCAGTACTTC. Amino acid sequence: CSVTSRGLVYEQYF.

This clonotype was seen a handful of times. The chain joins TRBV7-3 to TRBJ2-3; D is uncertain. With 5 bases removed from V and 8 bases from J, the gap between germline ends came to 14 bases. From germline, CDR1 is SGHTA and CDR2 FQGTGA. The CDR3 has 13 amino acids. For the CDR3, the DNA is TGTGCCAGCAGCCCGGGCCCCCGCCTTACGCAGTATTTT. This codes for CASSPGPRLTQYF.

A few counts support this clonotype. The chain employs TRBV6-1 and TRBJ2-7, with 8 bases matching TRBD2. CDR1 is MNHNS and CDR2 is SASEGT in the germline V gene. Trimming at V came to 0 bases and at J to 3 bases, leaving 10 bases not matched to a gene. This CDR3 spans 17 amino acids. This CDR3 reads CASSEALPASGFYEQYF. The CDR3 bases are TGTGCCAGCAGTGAAGCGCTTCCGGCTAGCGGGTTCTACGAGCAGTACTTC.